The clone carrying this T cell receptor (beta chain) came up a few times. Its antigen is as yet unknown. A read error may explain this, as a much larger clone is one base away. Thyroid surgery took place with no prior treatment in any patient. The data originate from a study of metastatic and nonmetastatic thyroid tumors. Study background: Where malignant and benign thyroid patients were concerned, repertoires were compared across blood and tumor or nodule tissue. Findings and limits, study-wide: Significantly higher TCR beta diversity was reportedly seen in malignant thyroid tumors than benign nodules, in blood and tumor.

Germline CDR1 KGHSY, CDR2 FQNENV. The CDR3 has 12 residues. Original processing methods: Construction of a distant-metastasis classifier for papillary thyroid cancer relied on CDR3 differences across clinicopathological groups. TCRdb used MiXCR to call clones anew from the PCR reads. Clone size and V and J calls follow TCRdb, not the original study. The data contain about 82,000 clones, approximately 13% of them singletons. This receptor was taken from a female donor with papillary thyroid cancer or a benign thyroid nodule (not recorded which). Some clones in this sample may be carry-over from other donors' samples. Material: tumor tissue. This rearrangement joins TRBV16 to TRBJ1-2; TRBD1 matches 8 bases. The CDR3 coding sequence is TGTGCCAGCAGCAAGACAGGGGCTGGCCACACCTTC. As protein: CASSKTGAGHTF.